Below, 2 T cell receptor beta chains from the same sample are listed, as sequenced in a study of Ad26.COV2.S vaccination and SARS-CoV-2 variants. Treatment of the sample: approximately 18 received Ad26.COV2.S at low or high dose, single or two shots; a few received placebo; per-sample allocation not given. Each sample was drawn 63 days after the first injection (of vaccine or placebo). TCRdb keeps only in-frame clones here, not all; method: immunoSEQ multiplex PCR. The repertoire has under 500,000 clones, around 93% of them found once; the top ten carry around 1.7%. The material was peripheral blood, obtained in a trial of Ad26.COV2.S vaccine versus placebo. The receptor source for this set is a person aged 18-60 years who received the Ad26.COV2.S COVID-19 vaccine or a placebo.

V usage is TRBV28 and J usage is TRBJ1-5; tentatively, D is TRBD1 (5 bases). V lost 4 bases and J 7 bases, leaving 11 bases between the germline ends. The CDR3 totals 13 residues. Germline V gives CDR1 MDHEN, CDR2 SYDVKM. The CDR3 bases are TGTGCCAGCAGTTCTTCCGGGACGCAGCCCCAGCATTTT. It specifies CASSSSGTQPQHF. Looking up the rest from reference TRBV28 and TRBJ1-5 gives the full variable domain: DVKVTQSSRYLVKRTGEKVFLECVQDMDHENMFWYRQDPGLGLRLIYFSYDVKMKEKGDIPEGYSVSREKKERFSLILESASTNQTSMYLCASSSSGTQPQHFGDGTRLSIL.

The CDR3 nucleotides read TGTGCCAGCAGGGCACTAGCCCTGAGCTACAATGAGCAGTTCTTC. As protein: CASRALALSYNEQFF. The rearrangement joins TRBV27 to TRBJ2-1; tentatively, D is TRBD2 (6 bases). The V end lost 6 bases, the J end lost 3 bases, and 15 bases lay between the germline ends. The CDR3 contains 15 residues. Looked up from germline, CDR1 is MNHEY and CDR2 is SMNVEV (reference sequence).